This passage covers 15 T cell receptor beta chains from one sample sequenced in a study of T cell changes during pregnancy in multiple sclerosis. Method: immunoSEQ multiplex PCR; TCRdb's copy keeps in-frame clones and lacks some. There are about 20,000 clones in the sample; around 90% occur only once, and approximately 0.71% lies in the top ten. Sequencing was performed on CD4+ T cells from peripheral blood mononuclear cells, taken in the third trimester of pregnancy. The receptor source for this set is a female donor in good health, enrolled as a control in a pregnancy study.

A single count supports this clone. The CDR3 DNA reads TGTGCCAGCAGTTTAGCGGGAGGGACATCCTACAATGAGCAGTTCTTC. Translation: CASSLAGGTSYNEQFF. This chain joins TRBV28 and TRBJ2-1; 9 nucleotides align to TRBD2. The CDR3 runs 16 residues. With V trimmed by 2 bases and J by 1 base, 3 bases remained unmatched. Germline CDR1 and CDR2: MDHEN and SYDVKM.

CDR3 DNA: TGTGCCAGCAGAGGGGGGAGGGTCAATCAGCCCCAGCATTTT. It yields the protein CASRGGRVNQPQHF. The chain recombines TRBV6-1 with TRBJ1-5; a possible D gene is TRBD1 (6 bases). Germline V gene sequence: CDR1 MNHNS, CDR2 SASEGT. The CDR3 length is 14 residues. V was pared by 6 bases and J by 3 bases, with 12 bases between.

CDR3 protein: CASSRGGDGATNEKLFF. In DNA, the CDR3 is TGTGCCAGCAGTAGGGGGGGGGACGGTGCAACTAATGAAAAACTGTTTTTT. The chain recombines TRBV6-7 with TRBJ1-4; a possible D gene is TRBD1 (6 bases). TRBV6-7 is noted as an ORF with a role that remains uncertain. Trimming pared 5 bases from V and 0 bases from J, leaving 16 bases between. This CDR3 comprises 17 residues.

This chain connects TRBV7-2 to TRBJ2-5, with 8 bases lining up with TRBD1. The trim removed 3 bases at V and 2 bases at J, leaving 5 bases unmatched. The germline gives CDR1 SGHTA, CDR2 FQGNSA. This CDR3 has 15 amino acids. The CDR3 reads CASSFAGQGQETQYF. CDR3 nucleotides: TGTGCCAGCAGCTTCGCAGGACAGGGACAAGAGACCCAGTACTTC.

The chain joins TRBV5-5 to TRBJ1-6; 8 bases map to TRBD1. Germline loops: CDR1 SGHKS, CDR2 YYEKEE (reference sequence). The CDR3 sequence is 16 residues long. V lost 0 bases and J lost 6; bases outside the gene matches: 5. The CDR3 sequence: CASSLASGGINSPLHF. In DNA, the CDR3 is TGTGCCAGCAGCTTGGCCTCAGGGGGCATTAATTCACCCCTCCACTTT.

V and J are TRBV7-2 and TRBJ1-2; TRBD1 might be the D (6 bases). CDR3 length: 14 residues. V was clipped by 7 bases and J by 2 bases, with 14 bases between them. Germline V gene lookup returns CDR1 SGHTA and CDR2 FQGNSA. The CDR3 reads CASTRGGENYGYTF. Written as DNA, the CDR3 is TGTGCCAGCACCCGAGGGGGAGAGAACTATGGCTACACCTTC.

The V gene is TRBV5-1, the J gene TRBJ2-3, with D possibly matching TRBD1 (5 bases). Deletions cut 6 bases from V and 3 bases from J, with 23 bases between. The germline gives CDR1 SGHRS, CDR2 YFSETQ. This CDR3 has 17 amino acids. CDR3: CASNQLGRVGLTDTQYF. CDR3 bases: TGCGCCAGCAACCAGTTGGGTAGAGTGGGGCTGACAGATACGCAGTATTTT.

J is TRBJ2-5 and V is TRBV7-9, with D tentatively TRBD2 (5 bases). V was cut by 1 base and J by 4 bases, with 10 bases left in between. This CDR3 contains 14 residues. Germline V lookup: CDR1 SEHNR, CDR2 FQNEAQ (reference sequence). DNA of the CDR3: TGTGCCAGCAGCTTAGGGATCGGGGTAGAGACCCAGTACTTC. Amino acid sequence: CASSLGIGVETQYF. Full variable domain (remainder filled in from reference TRBV7-9 and TRBJ2-5): DTGVSQNPRHKITKRGQNVTFRCDPISEHNRLYWYRQTLGQGPEFLTYFQNEAQLEKSRLLSDRFSAERPKGSFSTLEIQRTEQGDSAMYLCASSLGIGVETQYFGPGTRLLVL.

The chain combines TRBV6-1 with TRBJ2-6; the match to TRBD1 covers 7 bases. The J segment lost 0 bases and the V segment lost 0 bases, leaving 5 bases of the junction unmatched. The germline CDR1 and CDR2 sequences are MNHNS and SASEGT. The CDR3 runs 18 residues. The CDR3, as DNA: TGTGCCAGCAGTGAAGCAGTCACAGGGGCCTCTGGGGCCAACGTCCTGACTTTC. Its translation: CASSEAVTGASGANVLTF.

V gene TRBV7-8 combines with J gene TRBJ1-1; D possibly corresponds to TRBD1 (5 bases). CDR3 length: 16 residues. Germline V gives CDR1 SGHVS, CDR2 FQNEAQ. V was shortened by 0 bases and J by 2 bases, with 13 bases between the two germline ends. CDR3 coding DNA: TGTGCCAGCAGCTTAGCCATGGTAGGGGCAAACACTGAAGCTTTCTTT. Its translation: CASSLAMVGANTEAFF. Variable domain in full (rest from reference TRBV7-8 and TRBJ1-1): GAGVSQSPRYKVAKRGQDVALRCDPISGHVSLFWYQQALGQGPEFLTYFQNEAQLDKSGLPSDRFFAERPEGSVSTLKIQRTQQEDSAVYLCASSLAMVGANTEAFFGQGTRLTVV.

The chain combines TRBV9 with TRBJ2-4; maybe TRBD2 (5 bases). The CDR3 extends over 14 amino acids. The V gene lost 3 bases and the J gene lost 3 bases, with 10 bases spanning the gap. CDR1 is SGDLS and CDR2 is YYNGEE in the germline V gene. The CDR3 DNA is TGTGCCAGCAGCGGCGAAGGAGGCAAAAACATTCAGTACTTC. Encoded protein: CASSGEGGKNIQYF.

The chain uses TRBV30 and TRBJ2-2; D might be TRBD1 (6 bases). Germline-derived CDR1 and CDR2 are GTSNPN and SVGIG (reference sequence). The CDR3 runs to 16 residues. Deletions cut 1 base from V and 4 bases from J, with 16 bases between. For the CDR3, the DNA is TGTGCCTGGAGTGGAGACCCGGGACACCCCACCGGGGAGCTGTTTTTT. Translation: CAWSGDPGHPTGELFF.

This clone was seen a single time. V is TRBV10-2 and J is TRBJ2-7; TRBD2 aligns across 8 bases. This CDR3 has 14 residues. Germline loops: CDR1 WSHSY, CDR2 SAAADI. V was pared by 5 bases and J by 2 bases, with 5 bases of the junction left unmatched. The CDR3, as DNA: TGCGCCAGCAGTACCGGGACTAGTACCTACGAGCAGTACTTC. This codes for CASSTGTSTYEQYF.

The V call is TRBV9, the J call TRBJ2-2; 10 nucleotides match TRBD2. The CDR3 loop spans 15 amino acids. Germline V CDR1 and CDR2: SGDLS, YYNGEE. J was trimmed by 6 bases and V by 2 bases; bases with no gene match: 4. The DNA for the CDR3 is TGTGCCAGCAGCGTTTTCCTAGCGGGAGCCGGGGAGCTGTTTTTT. Translation: CASSVFLAGAGELFF.

The chain is built from TRBV11-2 and TRBJ2-2; 13 bases fit TRBD2. Germline trimming cut 4 bases from V and 8 bases from J; bases unmatched to any gene: 13. This CDR3 contains 18 residues. Germline lookup yields CDR1 SGHAT and CDR2 FQNNGV. CDR3 region: CASSSRTSGGQRRGELFF. CDR3 in DNA: TGTGCCAGCAGCTCCCGGACTAGCGGGGGACAACGTCGAGGGGAGCTGTTTTTT.